The TCR beta chain under discussion was sequenced for a study of shared clonotypes between healthy human individuals (dated by TCRdb to the early 2020s). Turning to the overall study: The cohort comprised two women and a few men aged 18 to 49 years. Per donor, three plates each were used for CD4 naive and CD4 memory, two for CD8 naive, and one for CD8 memory. To estimate repertoire size and how much clonotype sharing occurs between individuals, the study deeply sequenced the blood TCR repertoires of 5 or 6 healthy adults. To increase sequencing depth and limit assay-specific biases, different laboratories used diverse techniques to prepare libraries and sequence TCR repertoires. Leukapheresis yielded between about 0.8 and 9.5 billion PBMCs per donor. What the research found in general, with its limitations: Sharing across four donors was observed for around 4.8% of naive CD4, over 3% of naive CD8, roughly 2.3% of memory CD4, and roughly 0.4% of memory CD8 clonotypes. Naive subsets generally had larger estimated clonotype richness than memory subsets. Incomplete sequencing was indicated by rarefaction of sorted-subset datasets, despite the large sequencing depth. Only blood was sampled, and tissue TCR repertoires likely differ from those in blood. Pairwise subsampling led to the expectation that sequencing depth would affect the degree of clonotype sharing among donors. The genetic and exposure-history diversity represented was limited by the small number of donors. Compared with non-shared clonotypes, clonotypes shared by all four sorted-subset donors had higher generation probabilities.

CD8 naive samples were obtained by positive selection for CCR7 among CD45RO-negative cells, yielding a CD45RA+CCR7+ population from which TemRA cells were excluded. Healthy HIV-negative adults with no recently reported acute infections or vaccinations were included as donors. Only Caucasian adults living in Nashville, Tennessee, USA were represented among the donors. Blood was obtained by leukapheresis, after which PBMCs were separated by Ficoll-Histopaque density gradient centrifugation and cryopreserved in liquid nitrogen vapor phase. Purity and quantity of every magnetically sorted T cell population were checked by analytical flow cytometry. From each sorted fraction, genomic DNA was isolated and quantified by UV absorbance on a Nanodrop 2000c. Using the deep immunoSEQ assay, TCR CDR3 regions were amplified from genomic DNA by multiplex PCR. Genomic DNA extracted from each cell subset was distributed evenly over all wells of several immunoSEQ 96-well plates, and each plate served as one replicate. For sorted subsets, approximately 210 ng of genomic DNA, equivalent to 25,000 to 35,000 T cell genomes, went into each replicate PCR. Purified libraries were quantified with a Qubit 3.0 fluorometer, sized on a Bioanalyzer 2100, and re-quantified with the KAPA Library Quantification kit. Every immunoSEQ 96-well plate was sequenced on a dedicated single-read 150-cycle Illumina NextSeq 550 flow cell. Regarding the original processing steps: Because only junctional sequences without quality scores were contained in the immunoSEQ output, filtering matching that applied to full-length reads could not be performed. To assign V/J genes and CDR3, sequences were annotated using PyIR, a Python wrapper for IgBLAST v1.9, with IMGT germline references. Reads with weak V/J assignments (E-value above 1e-6), missing CDR3, stop codons, out-of-frame junctions, or ambiguous translated residues were removed. V3J clonotypes were defined as sequences sharing the same inferred V gene, J gene, and CDR3 amino acid sequence. The percentage overlap between two repertoires was calculated by dividing the number of shared unique clonotypes by the size of the smaller repertoire. RTK rarefaction, the Chao1 estimator, and Recon v2.1 estimates of unobserved clonotypes were used to assess repertoire richness. Generation probabilities were computed with OLGA for all TCRbeta clonotypes obtained by the gDNA method from several donors. The table was pulled from immuneACCESS by TCRdb, which kept in-frame rearrangements only. Such tables lose some clones; where checked, under half of the loss comes from unresolved V genes, and the rest has no known cause. That table supplies the V and J calls and clone size; D and trimming were determined from the DNA. This sample lists about 2 million clones; approximately 95% were detected once. The biggest ten clones account for 1% to 1.5% of the sample.

The V and J ends are trimmed by 3 bases and 6 bases, leaving 10 bases between them. The CDR3 measures 14 amino acids from cysteine to phenylalanine. CDR3 DNA is the only sequence kept; it has 42 bases, read in frame from the first base. The CDR1 and CDR2 encoded by the germline V gene are SGHRS and YFSETQ. Concerning this clone itself: Its antigen remains unidentified. No quality values exist for individual bases; no much larger clone is one base distant.

The chain employs TRBV5-1 and TRBJ1-6, with TRBD1 as a weak D call on 5 bases. Sequenced sample: naive CD8+ T cells sorted from blood. Taken with the paper, the label for cell subset or site translates to: CD45RA+CCR7+. The source of this sequence is a man younger than 35 in good health. The bases are TGCGCCAGCAGCTGGCAGGGAATTAATTCACCCCTCCACTTT. Protein translation: CASSWQGINSPLHF.